The 26 T cell receptor beta chains listed next were all sequenced from one sample in a study of blood T cell repertoires in COVID-19. Produced via immunoSEQ multiplex PCR; TCRdb's table is partial and in-frame only. The sample lists 300,000 to 400,000 clones; around 84% were seen once. Sequencing was carried out using PBMCs or T cells enriched from blood (not recorded which). The source is a woman aged 30 to 39 who had been exposed to COVID-19.

This sequence joins TRBV20-1 and TRBJ1-1; D is unclear. This CDR3 has 16 amino acids. V was trimmed by 3 bases and J by 1 base, leaving 18 bases between them. Germline V CDR1 and CDR2: DFQATT, SNEGSKA (reference sequence). DNA for the CDR3: TGCAGTGCTAGTCAAGGTCTTCGGGGTCGGAACACTGAAGCTTTCTTT. Residues: CSASQGLRGRNTEAFF.

This clone was detected once. The chain has TRBV7-9 and TRBJ1-1, with 9 bases identical to TRBD1. CDR1 is SEHNR and CDR2 is FQNEAQ in the germline V gene (reference sequence). V lost 5 bases and J lost 5; bases outside the gene matches: 6. The CDR3 has 14 amino acids. This chain's CDR3 is CASSIAGQGTEAFF. As DNA, the CDR3 is TGTGCCAGCAGCATTGCGGGACAGGGTACTGAAGCTTTCTTT.

The chain couples TRBV7-2 to TRBJ2-4; 9 nucleotides match TRBD2. The CDR3 covers 15 residues. Germline CDR1 is SGHTA and CDR2 is FQGNSA. Trimming at V came to 0 bases and at J to 10 bases, leaving 7 bases not matched to a gene. DNA of the CDR3: TGTGCCAGCAGCTTAGCGCCGGGACTAGCCGCGATTCAGTACTTC. Translation gives CASSLAPGLAAIQYF.

The genes are TRBV6-5 and TRBJ2-3; TRBD2 matches at 8 bases. The CDR3 loop spans 12 amino acids. Germline CDR1 reads MNHEY; CDR2 reads SVGAGI. Trimming cost V 7 bases and J 6 bases; bases outside gene matches: 3. The CDR3 nucleotides are TGTGCCAGCATAGCGGGGTGGGATACGCAGTATTTT. Residues: CASIAGWDTQYF.

This clone was detected only a few times. The chain uses TRBV9 and TRBJ2-7; TRBD1 might be the D (6 bases). V lost 4 bases and J 3 bases, leaving 17 bases between the germline ends. The germline V gene has CDR1 SGDLS and CDR2 YYNGEE. This CDR3 has 15 residues. The DNA for the CDR3 is TGTGCCAGCAGCTCCAAGGACAGACCCCGCTACGAGCAGTACTTC. It is translated as CASSSKDRPRYEQYF.

With regard to this clone: At one of its ends the junction is not consistent with the germline gene, which may arise from a read error. V gene TRBV12-3 or TRBV12-4 combines with J gene TRBJ1-5; D may be TRBD1 (5 bases). The CDR3 consists of 13 residues. Here the CDR3 DNA reads TGTGCCAGCAGGTTAGACAGTTATCAGCCCCAGCATTTT. Protein product: CASRLDSYQPQHF.

This chain joins TRBV19 and TRBJ1-5; tentative D call: TRBD1 (5 bases). Trimming took 10 bases from V and 2 from J, leaving 18 bases between them. Germline-derived CDR1 and CDR2 are LNHDA and SQIVND (reference sequence). This CDR3 has 15 residues. CDR3: CATSPWGEGNQPQHF. In DNA form, the CDR3 reads TGTGCCACAAGCCCTTGGGGGGAGGGCAATCAGCCCCAGCATTTT.

This sequence joins TRBV6-1 and TRBJ1-2; perhaps TRBD1 as D (6 bases). V lost 2 bases and J 6 bases, leaving 13 bases between the germline ends. The CDR3 length is 14 residues. The germline V gene has CDR1 MNHNS and CDR2 SASEGT. The CDR3 is CASSELGQGNGYTF. CDR3 sequence (DNA): TGTGCCAGCAGTGAACTCGGGCAGGGGAATGGCTACACCTTC.

The genes are TRBV6-6 and TRBJ1-2; 7 bases align to TRBD1. There are 14 residues in the CDR3. V gave up 0 bases and J gave up 7 bases; unmatched junction bases: 5. Looked up from germline, CDR1 is MNHNY and CDR2 is SVGAGI (reference sequence). The CDR3: CASSYSVGGGGYTF. Written as DNA, the CDR3 is TGTGCCAGCAGTTACTCAGTAGGGGGCGGTGGCTACACCTTC.

Written as DNA, the CDR3 is TGTGCCAGCAGCGCGACAGGCAACTATGGCTACACCTTC. Amino acids: CASSATGNYGYTF. The V call is TRBV7-2, the J call TRBJ1-2, with a tentative D call TRBD1 (6 bases). This CDR3 has 13 residues. Germline assignment: CDR1 SGHTA and CDR2 FQGNSA. V was pared by 5 bases and J by 2 bases, with 9 bases between.

The sample holds a few counts of this clone. V is TRBV14 and J is TRBJ2-3; 9 nucleotides align to TRBD2. The length of the CDR3 is 18 residues. J gave up 4 bases and V 4 bases, and 15 bases lay outside the gene matches. CDR1 is SGHDN, CDR2 FVKESK, per germline. CDR3 protein: CASSPIGPEREVADTQYF. CDR3 DNA: TGTGCCAGCAGCCCAATAGGACCTGAGCGGGAGGTTGCAGATACGCAGTATTTT.

The rearrangement joins TRBV10-3 to TRBJ2-7, with 10 bases identical to TRBD1. This CDR3 has 17 residues. Germline loops: CDR1 ENHRY, CDR2 SYGVKD. The V segment lost 3 bases and the J segment 2 bases; nucleotides outside the gene matches: 10. The CDR3 spells CAISESLTGGRAYEQYF. The CDR3 region has the DNA TGTGCCATCAGTGAATCCCTGACAGGGGGCCGAGCCTACGAGCAGTACTTC.

The sample holds a few counts of this clone. V is TRBV28 and J is TRBJ1-1, with 9 bases that match TRBD1. V was pared by 5 bases and J by 6 bases, with 7 bases of the junction left unmatched. Germline lookup yields CDR1 MDHEN and CDR2 SYDVKM. The CDR3 contains 14 residues. CDR3 in amino acids: CASSQGQGRAEAFF. CDR3 bases: TGTGCCAGCAGTCAAGGACAGGGGAGGGCTGAAGCTTTCTTT.

The rearrangement joins TRBV7-9 to TRBJ1-5; no firm D call. The germline gives CDR1 SEHNR, CDR2 FQNEAQ (reference sequence). The length of the CDR3 is 13 residues. The ends were cut back, 3 bases at V and 6 bases at J, with 9 bases in the middle. The CDR3 protein is CASSLGGIQPQHF. DNA of the CDR3: TGTGCCAGCAGCTTGGGAGGGATTCAGCCCCAGCATTTT.

V is TRBV9 and J is TRBJ2-7; 12 nucleotides align to TRBD2. Germline assignment: CDR1 SGDLS and CDR2 YYNGEE. The J segment lost 7 bases and the V segment lost 5 bases, leaving 13 bases of the junction unmatched. This CDR3 is built from 16 residues. The CDR3 is CASSPGWTSGTGEQYF. CDR3 sequence (DNA): TGTGCCAGCAGTCCAGGGTGGACTAGCGGGACAGGGGAGCAGTACTTC.

V usage is TRBV30 and J usage is TRBJ2-1; D possibly corresponds to TRBD1 (6 bases). Germline CDR1 and CDR2: GTSNPN and SVGIG (reference sequence). V gave up 2 bases and J gave up 6 bases, with 20 bases separating them. The CDR3 spans 16 residues. This chain's CDR3 is CAWSIGPRPGVNEQFF. The CDR3 nucleotides are TGTGCCTGGAGTATCGGACCTAGGCCAGGGGTCAATGAGCAGTTCTTC.

This clone was picked up many times. Its ends do not fully match the called genes, so a read error is possible. V is TRBV7-2 and J is TRBJ1-6; possible D gene TRBD1, 5 bases. The CDR3 sequence is 13 residues long. Germline CDR1 is SGHTA and CDR2 is FQGNSA. CDR3 sequence (DNA): TGTGCCAGCGGCTTCTCCAGGGATTCACCCCTCCACTTT. Translated, it gives CASGFSRDSPLHF.

J is TRBJ1-4 and V is TRBV29-1; D is perhaps TRBD1 (6 bases). Trimming removed 3 bases at V and 6 bases at J, with 11 bases between. Germline V gene sequence: CDR1 SQVTM, CDR2 ANQGSEA. The CDR3 contains 13 residues. The CDR3 loop reads CSVDSRGDEKLFF. CDR3 coding DNA: TGCAGCGTTGACTCCAGGGGTGATGAAAAACTGTTTTTT.

The chain recombines TRBV4-3 with TRBJ2-7, with D tentatively TRBD1 (5 bases). This CDR3 contains 14 residues. Germline V gene lookup returns CDR1 LGHNA and CDR2 YSLEER. V shed 0 bases and J shed 3 bases, with 9 bases lying between them. The CDR3 reads CASSQDPGIYEQYF. CDR3 DNA: TGCGCCAGCAGCCAAGATCCAGGGATCTACGAGCAGTACTTC.

This chain joins TRBV27 and TRBJ2-7; a weak D match, TRBD1 (5 bases). The V and J ends lost 6 bases and 7 bases respectively, with 10 bases between them. The CDR3 contains 11 residues. CDR1 is MNHEY, CDR2 SMNVEV, per germline (reference sequence). The CDR3 sequence is CASRGQREQYF. CDR3 bases: TGTGCCAGCAGGGGGCAGAGAGAGCAGTACTTC.

The chain is built from TRBV6-1 and TRBJ2-7, with 7 bases aligning to TRBD1. The ends lost 2 bases at V and 5 bases at J; junction bases unmatched: 9. This CDR3 region has 15 residues. Germline assignment: CDR1 MNHNS and CDR2 SASEGT. The CDR3 region has the DNA TGTGCCAGCAGTGAATTGGGAAGACAGGGCCACGAGCAGTACTTC. Its protein is CASSELGRQGHEQYF.

The chain has TRBV19 and TRBJ1-3; D call uncertain. Trimming removed 7 bases from V and 2 bases from J, with 12 bases in between. This CDR3 region has 14 residues. The germline gives CDR1 LNHDA, CDR2 SQIVND (reference sequence). CDR3 coding DNA: TGTGCCAGTACCGAAGGACTCACTGGAAACACCATATATTTT. Encoded protein: CASTEGLTGNTIYF.

The chain uses TRBV10-3 and TRBJ2-2; 7 bases match TRBD1. Trimming took 3 bases from V and 0 from J; bases not matched to a gene: 4. Looked up from germline, CDR1 is ENHRY and CDR2 is SYGVKD. The CDR3 loop spans 16 amino acids. For the CDR3, the DNA is TGTGCCATCAGTGAAGGGGGCCCTACGAACACCGGGGAGCTGTTTTTT. This codes for CAISEGGPTNTGELFF.

The V and J genes are TRBV14 and TRBJ2-3; a weak D match, TRBD1 (6 bases). The CDR3 totals 14 residues. Trimming took 4 bases from V and 2 from J, leaving 10 bases between them. Germline V gene lookup returns CDR1 SGHDN and CDR2 FVKESK. The CDR3 sequence is CASSLRQATDTQYF. CDR3 DNA sequence: TGTGCCAGCAGCCTGAGACAGGCCACAGATACGCAGTATTTT.

In this sample, this clone turned up once. The V and J genes are TRBV5-6 and TRBJ2-1, with a possible D match to TRBD1 (9 bases). Trimming shortened V by 4 bases and J by 10 bases, and 24 bases separated the two germline ends. Germline CDR1 reads SGHDT; CDR2 reads YYEEEE. The CDR3 spans 16 residues. The CDR3 spells CASSPRDRVLAGEQFF. As DNA, the CDR3 is TGTGCCAGCAGCCCCCGGGACAGGGTGTTAGCGGGAGAGCAGTTCTTC.

In this sample, this clone turned up once. The rearrangement uses TRBV10-3 and TRBJ2-7; 7 bases fit TRBD1. This CDR3 is 16 amino acids long. Germline CDR1 is ENHRY and CDR2 is SYGVKD. V shed 7 bases and J 0 bases; nucleotides not matched to a gene: 12. Here the CDR3 reads CAITPTSGTASYEQYF. The CDR3 DNA sequence: TGTGCCATCACCCCAACTTCCGGGACAGCCTCCTACGAGCAGTACTTC.